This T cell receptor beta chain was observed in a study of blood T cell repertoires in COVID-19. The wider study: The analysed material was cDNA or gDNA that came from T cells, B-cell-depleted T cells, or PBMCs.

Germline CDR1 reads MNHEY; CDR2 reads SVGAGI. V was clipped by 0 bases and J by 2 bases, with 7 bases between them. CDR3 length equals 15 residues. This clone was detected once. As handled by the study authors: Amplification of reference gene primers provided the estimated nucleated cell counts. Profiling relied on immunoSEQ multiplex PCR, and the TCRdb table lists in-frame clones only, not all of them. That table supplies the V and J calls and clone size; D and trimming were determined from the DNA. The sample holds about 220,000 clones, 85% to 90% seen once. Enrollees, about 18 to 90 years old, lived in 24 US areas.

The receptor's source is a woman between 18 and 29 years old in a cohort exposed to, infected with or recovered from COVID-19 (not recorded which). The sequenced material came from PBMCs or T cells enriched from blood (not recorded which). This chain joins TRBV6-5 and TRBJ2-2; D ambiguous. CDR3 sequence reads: CASSYSAGNTGELFF. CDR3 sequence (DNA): TGTGCCAGCAGTTACTCAGCAGGAAACACCGGGGAGCTGTTTTTT.